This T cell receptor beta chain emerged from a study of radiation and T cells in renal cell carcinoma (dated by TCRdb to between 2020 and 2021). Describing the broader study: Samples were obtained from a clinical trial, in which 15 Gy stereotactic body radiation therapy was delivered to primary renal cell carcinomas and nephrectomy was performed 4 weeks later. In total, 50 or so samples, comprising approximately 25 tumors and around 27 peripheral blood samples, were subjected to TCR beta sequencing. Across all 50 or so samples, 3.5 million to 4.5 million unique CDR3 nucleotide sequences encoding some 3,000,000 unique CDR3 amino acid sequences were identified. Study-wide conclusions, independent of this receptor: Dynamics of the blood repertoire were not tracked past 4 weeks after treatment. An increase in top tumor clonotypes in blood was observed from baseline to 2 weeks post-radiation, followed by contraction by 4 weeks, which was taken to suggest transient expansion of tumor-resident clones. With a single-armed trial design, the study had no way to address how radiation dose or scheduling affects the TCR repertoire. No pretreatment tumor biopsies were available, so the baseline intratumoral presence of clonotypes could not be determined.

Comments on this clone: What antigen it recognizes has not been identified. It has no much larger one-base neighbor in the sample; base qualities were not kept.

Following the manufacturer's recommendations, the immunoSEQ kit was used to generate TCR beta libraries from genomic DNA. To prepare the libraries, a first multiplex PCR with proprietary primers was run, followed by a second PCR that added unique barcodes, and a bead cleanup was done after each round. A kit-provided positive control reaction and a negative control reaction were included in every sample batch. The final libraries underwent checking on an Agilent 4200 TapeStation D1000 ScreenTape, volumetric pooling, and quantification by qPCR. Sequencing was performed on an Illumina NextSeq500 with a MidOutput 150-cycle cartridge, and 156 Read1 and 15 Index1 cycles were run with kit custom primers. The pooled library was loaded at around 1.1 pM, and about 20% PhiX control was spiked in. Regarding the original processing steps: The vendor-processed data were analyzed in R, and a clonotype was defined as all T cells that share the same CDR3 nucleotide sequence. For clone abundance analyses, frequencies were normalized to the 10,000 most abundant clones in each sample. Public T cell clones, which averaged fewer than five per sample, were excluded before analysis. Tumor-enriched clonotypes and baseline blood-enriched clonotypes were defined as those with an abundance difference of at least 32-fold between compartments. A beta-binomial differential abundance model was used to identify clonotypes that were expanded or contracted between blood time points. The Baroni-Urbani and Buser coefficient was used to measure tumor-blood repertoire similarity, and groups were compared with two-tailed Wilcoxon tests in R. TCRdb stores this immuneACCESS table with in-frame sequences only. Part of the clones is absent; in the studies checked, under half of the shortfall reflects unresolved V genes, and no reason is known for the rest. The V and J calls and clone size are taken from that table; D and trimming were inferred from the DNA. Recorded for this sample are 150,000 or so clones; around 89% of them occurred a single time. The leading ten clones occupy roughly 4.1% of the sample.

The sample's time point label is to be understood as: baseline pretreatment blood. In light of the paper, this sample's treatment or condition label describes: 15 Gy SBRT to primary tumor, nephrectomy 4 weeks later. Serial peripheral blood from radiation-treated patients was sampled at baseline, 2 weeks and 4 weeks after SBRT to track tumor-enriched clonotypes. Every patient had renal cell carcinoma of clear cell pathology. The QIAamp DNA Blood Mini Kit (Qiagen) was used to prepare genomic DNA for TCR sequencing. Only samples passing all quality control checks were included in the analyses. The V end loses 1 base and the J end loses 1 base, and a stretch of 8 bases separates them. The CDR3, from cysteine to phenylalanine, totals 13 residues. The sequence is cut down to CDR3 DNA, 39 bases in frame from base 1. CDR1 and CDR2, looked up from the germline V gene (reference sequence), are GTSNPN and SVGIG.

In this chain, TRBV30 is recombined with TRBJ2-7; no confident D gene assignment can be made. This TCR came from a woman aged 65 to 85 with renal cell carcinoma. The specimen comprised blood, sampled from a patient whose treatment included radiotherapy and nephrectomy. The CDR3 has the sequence CAWSGGFSYEQYF. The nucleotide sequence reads TGTGCCTGGAGTGGGGGTTTTTCCTACGAGCAGTACTTC.